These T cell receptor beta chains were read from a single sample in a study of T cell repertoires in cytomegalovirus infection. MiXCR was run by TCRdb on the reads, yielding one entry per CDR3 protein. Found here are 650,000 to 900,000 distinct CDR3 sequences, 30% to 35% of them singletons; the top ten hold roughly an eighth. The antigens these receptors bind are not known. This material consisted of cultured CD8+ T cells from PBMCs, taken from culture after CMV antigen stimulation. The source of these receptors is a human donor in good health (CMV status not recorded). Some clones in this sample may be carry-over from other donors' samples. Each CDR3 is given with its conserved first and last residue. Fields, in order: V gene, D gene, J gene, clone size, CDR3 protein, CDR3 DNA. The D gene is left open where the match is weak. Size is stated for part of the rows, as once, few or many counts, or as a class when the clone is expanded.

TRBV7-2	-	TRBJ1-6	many	CASSSPGETYNSPLHF	TGTGCCAGCAGCTCCCCAGGGGAGACCTATAATTCACCCCTCCACTTT
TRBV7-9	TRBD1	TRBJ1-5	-	CASSRGTGGNQPQHF	TGTGCCAGCAGCCGAGGGACAGGGGGGAATCAGCCCCAGCATTTT
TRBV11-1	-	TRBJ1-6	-	CASSLGRSPIHF	TGTGCCAGCAGCTTAGGTCGATCACCCATCCACTTT
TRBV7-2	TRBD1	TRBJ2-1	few	CASSQGTGGGEQFF	TGTGCCAGCAGCCAAGGGACAGGGGGGGGTGAGCAGTTCTTC
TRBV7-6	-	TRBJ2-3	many	CASSPPGTDTQYF	TGTGCCAGCAGTCCCCCGGGGACAGATACGCAGTATTTT
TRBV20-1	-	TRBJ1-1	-	CSAVLGPLTEAFF	TGCAGTGCCGTTTTGGGGCCTCTGACTGAAGCTTTCTTT
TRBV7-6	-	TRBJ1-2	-	CASSLAGGGTYGYTF	TGTGCCAGCAGCTTAGCTGGAGGCGGAACCTATGGCTACACCTTC
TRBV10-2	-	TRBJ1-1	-	CASRAGTMNTEAFF	TGCGCCAGCCGGGCAGGGACAATGAACACTGAAGCTTTCTTT
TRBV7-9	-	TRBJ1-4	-	CASSFTGEKLFF	TGTGCCAGCAGTTTTACAGGGGAAAAACTGTTTTTT
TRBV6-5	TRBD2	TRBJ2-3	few	CASSYSGLAPDTQYF	TGTGCCAGCAGTTACTCCGGACTAGCACCAGATACGCAGTATTTT
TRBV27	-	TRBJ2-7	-	CASSFSDGADPYEQYF	TGTGCCAGCAGTTTTTCTGATGGGGCCGATCCCTACGAGCAGTACTTC
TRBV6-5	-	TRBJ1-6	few	CASSSDLGGISYNSPLHF	TGTGCCAGCAGTTCCGATCTCGGGGGTATCTCCTATAATTCACCCCTCCACTTT
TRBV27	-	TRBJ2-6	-	CATGGANVLTF	TGTGCCACCGGTGGGGCCAACGTCCTGACTTTC
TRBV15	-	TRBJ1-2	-	CATSRDPDDYGYTF	TGTGCCACCAGCAGAGATCCTGACGACTATGGCTACACCTTC
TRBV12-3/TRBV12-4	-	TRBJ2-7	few	CASSLGLLSEQYF	TGTGCCAGCAGTTTGGGACTCCTGTCCGAGCAGTACTTC
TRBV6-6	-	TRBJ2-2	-	CASTPSLGAGELFF	TGTGCCAGCACCCCCTCGTTGGGGGCCGGGGAGCTGTTTTTT
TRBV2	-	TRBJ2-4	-	CASSEGVENIQYF	TGTGCCAGCAGTGAAGGGGTCGAAAACATTCAGTACTTC
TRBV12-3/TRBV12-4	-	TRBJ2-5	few	CASSLALVKETQYF	TGTGCCAGCAGTTTAGCACTAGTCAAGGAGACCCAGTACTTC
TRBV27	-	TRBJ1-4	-	CASSLSGTREKLFF	TGTGCCAGCAGTTTATCAGGGACGCGCGAAAAACTGTTTTTT
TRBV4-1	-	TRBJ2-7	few	CASSPGANTYEQYF	TGCGCCAGCAGCCCAGGAGCGAATACCTACGAGCAGTACTTC